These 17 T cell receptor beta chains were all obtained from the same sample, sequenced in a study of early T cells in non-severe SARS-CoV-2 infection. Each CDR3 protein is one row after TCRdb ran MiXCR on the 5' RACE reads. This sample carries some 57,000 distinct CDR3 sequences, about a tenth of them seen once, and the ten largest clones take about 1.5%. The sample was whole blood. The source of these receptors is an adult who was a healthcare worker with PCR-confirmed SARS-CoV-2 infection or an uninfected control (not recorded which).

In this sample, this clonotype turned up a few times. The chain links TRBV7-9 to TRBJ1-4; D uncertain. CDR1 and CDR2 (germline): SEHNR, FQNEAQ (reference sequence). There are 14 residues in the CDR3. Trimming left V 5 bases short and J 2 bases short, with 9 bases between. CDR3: CASSKGGTNEKLFF. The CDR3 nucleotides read TGTGCCAGCAGCAAGGGAGGCACTAATGAAAAACTGTTTTTT.

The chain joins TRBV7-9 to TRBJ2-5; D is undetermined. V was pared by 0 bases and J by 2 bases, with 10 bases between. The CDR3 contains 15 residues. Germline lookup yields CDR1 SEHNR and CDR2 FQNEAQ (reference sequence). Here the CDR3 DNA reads TGTGCCAGCAGCTTAGCGATTAACCTACAAGAGACCCAGTACTTC. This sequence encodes CASSLAINLQETQYF.

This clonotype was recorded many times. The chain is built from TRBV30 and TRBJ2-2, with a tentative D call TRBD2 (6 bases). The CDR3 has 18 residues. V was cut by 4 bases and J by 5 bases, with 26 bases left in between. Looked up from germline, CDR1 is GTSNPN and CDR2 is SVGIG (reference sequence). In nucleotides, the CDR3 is TGTGCCTGGAAATTACCCATGGCTAGCGATGAAACGACCGGGGAGCTGTTTTTT. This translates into CAWKLPMASDETTGELFF.

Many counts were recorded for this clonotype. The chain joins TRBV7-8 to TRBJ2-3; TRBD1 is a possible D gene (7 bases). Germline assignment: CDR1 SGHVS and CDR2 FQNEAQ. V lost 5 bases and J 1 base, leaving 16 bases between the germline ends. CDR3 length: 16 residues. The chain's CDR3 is CASSRRTGEGTDTQYF. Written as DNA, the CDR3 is TGTGCCAGCAGCCGACGCACAGGGGAGGGCACAGATACGCAGTATTTT.

The CDR3 loop is CASSVAVNTEAFF. The CDR3, as DNA: TGTGCCAGCAGTGTGGCGGTGAACACTGAAGCTTTCTTT. This chain joins TRBV2 and TRBJ1-1; D is unresolved. Germline CDR1 and CDR2: SNHLY and FYNNEI. The CDR3 is 13 residues long. Trimming left V 4 bases short and J 0 bases short, with 6 bases between.

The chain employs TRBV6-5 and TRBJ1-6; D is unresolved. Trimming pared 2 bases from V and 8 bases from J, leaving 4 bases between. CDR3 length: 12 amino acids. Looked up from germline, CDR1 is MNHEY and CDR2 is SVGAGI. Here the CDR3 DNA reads TGTGCCAGCAGTTACCCCGATTCACCCCTCCACTTT. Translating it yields CASSYPDSPLHF.

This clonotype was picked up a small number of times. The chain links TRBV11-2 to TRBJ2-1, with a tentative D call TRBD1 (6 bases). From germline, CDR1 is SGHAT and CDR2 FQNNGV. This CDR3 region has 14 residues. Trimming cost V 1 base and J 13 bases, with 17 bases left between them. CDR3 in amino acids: CASSLVRQGRTQFF. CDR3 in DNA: TGTGCCAGCAGCTTAGTCCGGCAGGGGCGCACCCAGTTCTTC. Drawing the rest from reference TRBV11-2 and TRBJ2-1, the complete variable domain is EAGVAQSPRYKIIEKRQSVAFWCNPISGHATLYWYQQILGQGPKLLIQFQNNGVVDDSQLPKDRFSAERLKGVDSTLKIQPAKLEDSAVYLCASSLVRQGRTQFFGPGTRLTVL.

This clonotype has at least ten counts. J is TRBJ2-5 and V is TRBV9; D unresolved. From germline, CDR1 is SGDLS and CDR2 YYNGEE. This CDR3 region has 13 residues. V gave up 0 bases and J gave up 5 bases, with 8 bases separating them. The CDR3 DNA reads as TGTGCCAGCAGCGTAGGGGCCGAGGAGACCCAGTACTTC. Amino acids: CASSVGAEETQYF. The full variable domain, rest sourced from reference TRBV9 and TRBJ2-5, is DSGVTQTPKHLITATGQRVTLRCSPRSGDLSVYWYQQSLDQGLQFLIQYYNGEERAKGNILERFSAQQFPDLHSELNLSSLELGDSALYFCASSVGAEETQYFGPGTRLLVL.

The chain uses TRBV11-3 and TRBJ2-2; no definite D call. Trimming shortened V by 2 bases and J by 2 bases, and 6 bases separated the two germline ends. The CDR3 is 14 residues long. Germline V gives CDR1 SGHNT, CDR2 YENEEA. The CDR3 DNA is TGTGCCAGCAGCTTATTGCCCAACACCGGGGAGCTGTTTTTT. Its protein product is CASSLLPNTGELFF.

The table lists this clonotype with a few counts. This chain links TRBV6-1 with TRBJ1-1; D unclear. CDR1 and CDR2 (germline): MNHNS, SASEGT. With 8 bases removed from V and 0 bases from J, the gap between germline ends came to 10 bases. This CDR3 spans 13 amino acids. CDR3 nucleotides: TGTGCCAGCGCGCAGGTAATGAACACTGAAGCTTTCTTT. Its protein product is CASAQVMNTEAFF.

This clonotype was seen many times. The CDR3 loop reads CASTRTGATYEQYF. Written as DNA, the CDR3 is TGTGCCAGCACCCGAACGGGGGCTACCTACGAGCAGTACTTC. V gene TRBV6-6 combines with J gene TRBJ2-7, with D perhaps matching TRBD1 or TRBD2 (6 bases each). CDR3 length: 14 residues. Germline V gene sequence: CDR1 MNHNY, CDR2 SVGAGI (reference sequence). V was pared by 7 bases and J by 2 bases, with 15 bases between.

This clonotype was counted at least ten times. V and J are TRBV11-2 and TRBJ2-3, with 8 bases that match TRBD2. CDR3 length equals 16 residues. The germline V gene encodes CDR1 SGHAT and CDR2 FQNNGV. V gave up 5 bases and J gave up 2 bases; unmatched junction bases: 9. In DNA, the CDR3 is TGTGCCAGCAGCGACAGACTAGCGCACCTCACAGATACGCAGTATTTT. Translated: CASSDRLAHLTDTQYF.

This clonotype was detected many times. CDR3 region: CASSLRPGADTQYF. The CDR3 nucleotides are TGTGCCAGCAGCTTACGTCCAGGGGCAGATACGCAGTATTTT. J is TRBJ2-3 and V is TRBV7-2; a weak D match, TRBD1 (6 bases). Germline lookup yields CDR1 SGHTA and CDR2 FQGNSA. The CDR3 sequence is 14 residues long. Trimming took off 2 bases at V and 4 bases at J, with 10 bases between the two ends.

CDR3 coding DNA: TGTGCCAGTCAACGGGGGGGCGCGGAGACCCAGTACTTC. It is translated as CASQRGGAETQYF. The V and J genes are TRBV12-3 or TRBV12-4 and TRBJ2-5, with 8 bases that match TRBD2. This CDR3 is 13 amino acids long. The V segment lost 9 bases and the J segment 5 bases; nucleotides outside the gene matches: 8.

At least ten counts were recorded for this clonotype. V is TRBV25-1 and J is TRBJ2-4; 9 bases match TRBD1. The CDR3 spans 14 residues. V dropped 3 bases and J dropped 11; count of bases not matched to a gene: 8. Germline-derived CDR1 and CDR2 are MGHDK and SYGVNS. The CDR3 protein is CASSDSGTGRLQYF. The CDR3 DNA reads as TGTGCCAGCAGTGATTCCGGGACAGGGAGGCTTCAGTACTTC.

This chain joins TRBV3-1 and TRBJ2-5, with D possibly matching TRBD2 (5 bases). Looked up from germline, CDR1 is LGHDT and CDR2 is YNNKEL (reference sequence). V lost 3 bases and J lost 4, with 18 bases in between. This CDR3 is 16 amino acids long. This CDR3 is CASSHRPAAGRETQYF. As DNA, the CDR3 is TGTGCCAGCAGCCACCGTCCAGCGGCCGGCCGAGAGACCCAGTACTTC.

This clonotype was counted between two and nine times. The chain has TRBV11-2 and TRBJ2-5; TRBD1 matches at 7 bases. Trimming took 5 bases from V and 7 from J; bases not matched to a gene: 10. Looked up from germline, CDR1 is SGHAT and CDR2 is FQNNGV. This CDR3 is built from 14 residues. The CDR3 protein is CASSRIRGIRTQYF. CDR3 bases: TGTGCCAGCAGCCGGATCAGGGGGATTCGGACCCAGTACTTC. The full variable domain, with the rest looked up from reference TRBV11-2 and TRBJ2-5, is EAGVAQSPRYKIIEKRQSVAFWCNPISGHATLYWYQQILGQGPKLLIQFQNNGVVDDSQLPKDRFSAERLKGVDSTLKIQPAKLEDSAVYLCASSRIRGIRTQYFGPGTRLLVL.